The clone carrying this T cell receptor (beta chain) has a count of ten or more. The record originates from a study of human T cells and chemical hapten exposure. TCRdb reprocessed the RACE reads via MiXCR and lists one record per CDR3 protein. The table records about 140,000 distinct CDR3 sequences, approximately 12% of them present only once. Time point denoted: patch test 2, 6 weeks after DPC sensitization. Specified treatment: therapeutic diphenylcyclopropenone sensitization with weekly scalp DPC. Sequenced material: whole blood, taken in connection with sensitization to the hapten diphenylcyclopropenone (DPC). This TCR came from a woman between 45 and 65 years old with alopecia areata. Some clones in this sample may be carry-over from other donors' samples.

CDR3: CASSFGTSGIPYEQYF. CDR3 coding DNA: TGCGCCAGCAGCTTTGGGACTAGCGGGATACCCTACGAGCAGTACTTC. V usage is TRBV5-1 and J usage is TRBJ2-7; TRBD2 agrees at 13 bases. J gave up 2 bases and V 2 bases, and 4 bases lay outside the gene matches. The germline V gene encodes CDR1 SGHRS and CDR2 YFSETQ. This CDR3 contains 16 residues.